This T cell receptor beta chain was documented in a study of blood T cell repertoires in COVID-19. Study-wide background: From the United States, Italy and Spain came samples of acute and convalescent COVID-19.

Original processing notes: Counts of nucleated cells, estimated from reference gene primer amplification, were obtained. Clones were sequenced by immunoSEQ multiplex PCR, and TCRdb holds only the in-frame ones, with some missing. The V and J calls and the clone size are those of that table, but D and trimming were determined from the DNA. The sample lists nearly 350,000 clones, about 93% occurring once. J was trimmed by 5 bases and V by 6 bases; bases with no gene match: 11. The germline V gene has CDR1 MNHEY and CDR2 SVGAGI. The CDR3 is 15 amino acids. The sequence came from a woman in her late teens or twenties who had recovered from COVID-19. The V and J genes are TRBV6-5 and TRBJ2-5; the match to TRBD1 covers 8 bases. The sequenced sample was peripheral blood. CDR3 DNA: TGTGCCAGCAGCCACGAGGACAGGGTGAAGGAGACCCAGTACTTC. This sequence encodes CASSHEDRVKETQYF.